The next 32 T cell receptor beta chains were all read from a single sample in a study of shared clonotypes between healthy human individuals. The repertoire was sequenced with immunoSEQ multiplex PCR; TCRdb's copy has only in-frame clones and lacks some. The sample has some 1.5 million clones, 95% to 99% seen once. Sequencing was carried out using naive CD4+ T cells sorted from blood. The sample's subset: CD45RA+ positively selected. The receptor source for this set is a man in his thirties or forties in good health.

The chain has TRBV29-1 and TRBJ2-1; 10 bases match TRBD2. Trimming took 5 bases from V and 1 from J; bases not matched to a gene: 5. The CDR3 sequence is 15 residues long. Germline loops: CDR1 SQVTM, CDR2 ANQGSEA. For the CDR3, the DNA is TGCAGCGTTCGCCTACTAGCGGGATCCTACAATGAGCAGTTCTTC. Protein sequence: CSVRLLAGSYNEQFF.

The chain has TRBV18 and TRBJ1-5; D is unresolved. Trimming shortened V by 3 bases and J by 6 bases, and 15 bases separated the two germline ends. Germline assignment: CDR1 KGHSH and CDR2 LQKENI. The CDR3 is 15 amino acids. The CDR3 is CASSPLGGSGQPQHF. The CDR3 nucleotides read TGTGCCAGCTCACCCCTCGGAGGTTCGGGTCAGCCCCAGCATTTT.

The chain uses TRBV12-5 and TRBJ2-3; D ambiguous. The CDR3 sequence is 13 residues long. Germline loops: CDR1 LGHNT, CDR2 FRNRAP. V was shortened by 5 bases and J by 0 bases, with 6 bases between the two germline ends. CDR3 DNA: TGTGCTAGTGGTCAAACAAGCACAGATACGCAGTATTTT. This encodes CASGQTSTDTQYF.

The chain uses TRBV28 and TRBJ1-2, with 7 bases lining up with TRBD1. The germline V gene encodes CDR1 MDHEN and CDR2 SYDVKM. This CDR3 has 14 residues. Trimming took 9 bases from V and 2 from J; bases not matched to a gene: 9. The CDR3 DNA reads TGTGCCAGTACCGGGACAGAATACAACTATGGCTACACCTTC. Its protein product is CASTGTEYNYGYTF.

This clone was recorded once. The chain couples TRBV7-8 to TRBJ1-1; D uncertain. V was trimmed by 2 bases and J by 2 bases, leaving 15 bases between them. Germline V CDR1 and CDR2: SGHVS, FQNEAQ. The CDR3 runs to 16 residues. CDR3 in DNA: TGTGCCAGCAGCTTAAGTCGGCGCGGGGTAAACACTGAAGCTTTCTTT. Translated: CASSLSRRGVNTEAFF.

This chain joins TRBV28 and TRBJ2-6; 8 bases are a match to TRBD1. Losses at the gene ends were 6 bases for V and 0 bases for J; bases not matched to a gene: 4. The CDR3 sequence is 16 residues long. The germline V gene has CDR1 MDHEN and CDR2 SYDVKM. CDR3 sequence reads: CASRLTGGSGANVLTF. As DNA, the CDR3 is TGTGCCAGCAGATTAACAGGGGGCTCTGGGGCCAACGTCCTGACTTTC.

The V gene is TRBV6-1, the J gene TRBJ2-7, with D unclear. V was clipped by 7 bases and J by 2 bases, with 9 bases between them. The V gene's germline CDR1 is MNHNS and CDR2 SASEGT. The CDR3 covers 12 residues. CDR3 nucleotide sequence: TGTGCCAGCAATGTGGGCCCCTACGAGCAGTACTTC. Translated: CASNVGPYEQYF.

The V gene is TRBV6-1, the J gene TRBJ1-2; no definite D call. Trimming removed 0 bases at V and 1 base at J, with 9 bases between. The CDR3 extends over 15 amino acids. Germline values: CDR1 MNHNS, CDR2 SASEGT. The CDR3 loop reads CASSEAWLNNYGYTF. In nucleotides, the CDR3 is TGTGCCAGCAGTGAAGCTTGGCTGAATAACTATGGCTACACCTTC.

J is TRBJ2-4 and V is TRBV16, with 13 bases fitting TRBD2. The CDR3 is 17 residues long. In germline, CDR1 is KGHSY, CDR2 FQNENV. The trim removed 2 bases at V and 9 bases at J, leaving 10 bases unmatched. The CDR3 region is CASSQVRTSGRGGIQYF. Written as DNA, the CDR3 is TGTGCCAGCAGCCAAGTTAGGACTAGCGGGAGAGGGGGCATTCAGTACTTC.

The chain has TRBV28 and TRBJ2-2; 7 nucleotides line up with TRBD2. This CDR3 spans 17 amino acids. Germline V gives CDR1 MDHEN, CDR2 SYDVKM. The J segment lost 0 bases and the V segment lost 7 bases, leaving 11 bases of the junction unmatched. The CDR3 spells CASNSAGRGSNTGELFF. For the CDR3, the DNA is TGTGCCAGCAACTCTGCGGGGAGGGGATCGAACACCGGGGAGCTGTTTTTT.

The genes are TRBV5-1 and TRBJ2-2, with 7 bases lining up with TRBD2. The CDR3 has 16 residues. Germline V gene lookup returns CDR1 SGHRS and CDR2 YFSETQ. J lost 7 bases, V lost 0 bases, and 9 bases had no gene match. The CDR3 loop is CASSLGSRGGSGELFF. For the CDR3, the DNA is TGCGCCAGCAGCTTGGGCTCCCGTGGCGGGAGCGGGGAGCTGTTTTTT.

The chain uses TRBV7-8 and TRBJ2-7; maybe TRBD2 (5 bases). Germline-derived CDR1 and CDR2 are SGHVS and FQNEAQ. The germline V and J ends were trimmed by 1 base and 5 bases, with 15 bases remaining between them. This CDR3 spans 15 amino acids. CDR3 region: CASSLGGRGSNEQYF. DNA of the CDR3: TGTGCCAGCAGCTTAGGGGGTCGGGGAAGCAACGAGCAGTACTTC.

The chain is built from TRBV5-5 and TRBJ2-7; 10 bases are a match to TRBD1. The J segment lost 6 bases and the V segment lost 5 bases, leaving 11 bases of the junction unmatched. CDR3 length equals 15 residues. Germline CDR1 SGHKS, CDR2 YYEKEE (reference sequence). The CDR3 is CASRWRDRGSGEQYF. Written as DNA, the CDR3 is TGTGCCAGCAGGTGGAGGGACAGGGGATCGGGCGAGCAGTACTTC.

The J gene is TRBJ2-3, the V gene TRBV7-9, with a possible D match to TRBD2 (5 bases). Germline CDR1 reads SEHNR; CDR2 reads FQNEAQ (reference sequence). There are 18 residues in the CDR3. V dropped 1 base and J dropped 0 bases, with 17 bases sitting between them. CDR3 sequence (DNA): TGTGCCAGCAGCTTAGGTCGGCGCCGGGATATCAGCACAGATACGCAGTATTTT. It encodes CASSLGRRRDISTDTQYF.

The rearrangement uses TRBV7-2 and TRBJ2-2, with D tentatively TRBD2 (5 bases). CDR1 SGHTA and CDR2 FQGNSA come from the germline V gene. The V gene lost 0 bases and the J gene lost 7 bases, with 12 bases spanning the gap. This CDR3 comprises 15 residues. CDR3 nucleotides: TGTGCCAGCAGCTTAGCGGGAGCGCCGGGCGGGGAGCTGTTTTTT. Encoded protein: CASSLAGAPGGELFF. The full variable domain, rest sourced from reference TRBV7-2 and TRBJ2-2, is GAGVSQSPSNKVTEKGKDVELRCDPISGHTALYWYRQSLGQGLEFLIYFQGNSAPDKSGLPSDRFSAERTGGSVSTLTIQRTQQEDSAVYLCASSLAGAPGGELFFGEGSRLTVL.

The rearrangement uses TRBV6-6 and TRBJ1-2; no firm D call. Germline-derived CDR1 and CDR2 are MNHNY and SVGAGI (reference sequence). The CDR3 has 12 amino acids. The V end lost 0 bases, the J end lost 14 bases, and 13 bases lay between the germline ends. The CDR3 spells CASSYSNSLLTF. DNA for the CDR3: TGTGCCAGCAGTTACTCGAATAGCCTCCTTACCTTC.

Points on this clone: Other DNA sequences from this sample encode an identical CDR3 as well. V usage is TRBV4-1 and J usage is TRBJ2-1, with 11 bases identical to TRBD2. Germline loops: CDR1 MGHRA, CDR2 YSYEKL. V shed 3 bases and J 2 bases; nucleotides not matched to a gene: 0. The CDR3 is 15 amino acids. CDR3: CASSQGLAAYNEQFF. DNA for the CDR3: TGCGCCAGCAGCCAGGGACTAGCGGCCTACAATGAGCAGTTCTTC.

This clone was counted once. The V call is TRBV18, the J call TRBJ1-3; possible D gene TRBD1, 6 bases. The CDR3 consists of 16 residues. Looked up from germline, CDR1 is KGHSH and CDR2 is LQKENI. Trimming cost V 2 bases and J 1 base, with 12 bases left between them. The CDR3 protein is CASSPIAGDSGNTIYF. The CDR3 DNA is TGTGCCAGCTCACCAATAGCAGGGGATTCTGGAAACACCATATATTTT.

This chain connects TRBV7-2 to TRBJ2-5, with 13 positions matching TRBD2. Trimming cost V 0 bases and J 4 bases; bases outside gene matches: 11. The germline V gene has CDR1 SGHTA and CDR2 FQGNSA. The CDR3 contains 19 residues. The CDR3 coding sequence is TGTGCCAGCAGCTTAGCGTATTTGACTAGCGGGAGGTTGGGAGAGACCCAGTACTTC. Translating it yields CASSLAYLTSGRLGETQYF. Using reference TRBV7-2 and TRBJ2-5 for the parts outside the CDR3, the full variable domain is GAGVSQSPSNKVTEKGKDVELRCDPISGHTALYWYRQSLGQGLEFLIYFQGNSAPDKSGLPSDRFSAERTGGSVSTLTIQRTQQEDSAVYLCASSLAYLTSGRLGETQYFGPGTRLLVL.

The chain combines TRBV5-1 with TRBJ2-7; 10 bases align to TRBD2. The CDR3 length is 15 residues. Germline values: CDR1 SGHRS, CDR2 YFSETQ. V dropped 4 bases and J dropped 7; count of bases not matched to a gene: 11. This chain's CDR3 is CASSTSAGGPKEQYF. In DNA form, the CDR3 reads TGCGCCAGCAGCACGTCAGCGGGAGGGCCGAAAGAGCAGTACTTC.

The chain employs TRBV7-9 and TRBJ1-2; tentatively, D is TRBD1 (5 bases). The CDR3 is 16 residues long. CDR1 is SEHNR and CDR2 is FQNEAQ in the germline V gene (reference sequence). V dropped 6 bases and J dropped 2 bases, with 19 bases sitting between them. CDR3 sequence: CASRGSRAPRNYGYTF. The DNA of the CDR3 is TGTGCCAGCAGAGGGTCCAGGGCTCCAAGAAACTATGGCTACACCTTC. Complete variable domain (other parts from reference TRBV7-9 and TRBJ1-2): DTGVSQNPRHKITKRGQNVTFRCDPISEHNRLYWYRQTLGQGPEFLTYFQNEAQLEKSRLLSDRFSAERPKGSFSTLEIQRTEQGDSAMYLCASRGSRAPRNYGYTFGSGTRLTVV.

The DNA for the CDR3 is TGCGCCAGCAGCCAAGGACCTAGCGGGAATATCTACGAGCAGTACTTC. Protein: CASSQGPSGNIYEQYF. The V and J genes are TRBV4-3 and TRBJ2-7; 9 bases fit TRBD2. CDR1 is LGHNA and CDR2 is YSLEER in the germline V gene. J lost 3 bases, V lost 1 base, and 7 bases had no gene match. The CDR3 contains 16 residues.

This clone was found once. The V call is TRBV5-4, the J call TRBJ2-5, with 9 bases lining up with TRBD1. This CDR3 has 16 residues. The V and J ends lost 4 bases and 7 bases, in that order; junction bases with no gene match: 14. Germline-derived CDR1 and CDR2 are SGHNT and YYREEE (reference sequence). The CDR3 bases are TGTGCCAGCAGCAGAGGACAGGGGCGAAACATGGTGACCCAGTACTTC. Translation gives CASSRGQGRNMVTQYF.

The chain uses TRBV14 and TRBJ2-1, with 9 bases that match TRBD2. The ends lost 10 bases at V and 7 bases at J; junction bases unmatched: 17. CDR3 length: 16 amino acids. Germline CDR1 reads SGHDN; CDR2 reads FVKESK. CDR3 sequence: CANIPWDSGRVNEQFF. CDR3 coding DNA: TGTGCCAACATCCCTTGGGATAGCGGGAGAGTTAATGAGCAGTTCTTC.

The gene calls are TRBV19 and TRBJ1-1; TRBD1 is a possible D gene (5 bases). Germline V gene data show CDR1 as LNHDA and CDR2 as SQIVND (reference sequence). Deletions cut 5 bases from V and 1 base from J, with 11 bases between. The CDR3 is 14 amino acids. This CDR3 reads CASSDRQPNTEAFF. The CDR3 DNA follows: TGTGCCAGTAGTGACAGACAGCCGAACACTGAAGCTTTCTTT.

The chain joins TRBV30 to TRBJ1-2, with 9 bases lining up with TRBD1. The germline V gene has CDR1 GTSNPN and CDR2 SVGIG (reference sequence). The CDR3 sequence is 14 residues long. V trimming: 3 bases; J trimming: 6 bases; junction bases outside the gene matches: 8. The CDR3 bases are TGTGCCTGGAGCCAGGGGGGACAGGGTAATGGCTACACCTTC. It codes for CAWSQGGQGNGYTF. Based on the CDR3 plus reference TRBV30 and TRBJ1-2, the full variable domain is SQTIHQWPATLVQPVGSPLSLECTVEGTSNPNLYWYRQAAGRGLQLLFYSVGIGQISSEVPQNLSASRPQDRQFILSSKKLLLSDSGFYLCAWSQGGQGNGYTFGSGTRLTVV.

This clone was recorded once. V gene TRBV28 combines with J gene TRBJ2-3, with 12 bases that match TRBD1. This CDR3 region has 16 residues. Germline CDR1 reads MDHEN; CDR2 reads SYDVKM. V lost 5 bases and J lost 4; bases outside the gene matches: 7. The chain's CDR3 is CASSGRDRGLADTQYF. CDR3 coding DNA: TGTGCCAGCAGTGGGCGGGACAGGGGGCTTGCAGATACGCAGTATTTT.

This clone was found once. The chain has TRBV5-4 and TRBJ1-1; TRBD1 is a possible D gene (6 bases). The germline CDR1 and CDR2 sequences are SGHNT and YYREEE (reference sequence). V lost 4 bases and J lost 3, with 16 bases in between. CDR3 length: 15 residues. Here the CDR3 DNA reads TGTGCCAGCAGCCCTGGTAGTACAGGGTACACTGAAGCTTTCTTT. This encodes CASSPGSTGYTEAFF. Full variable domain (missing parts from reference TRBV5-4 and TRBJ1-1): ETGVTQSPTHLIKTRGQQVTLRCSSQSGHNTVSWYQQALGQGPQFIFQYYREEENGRGNFPPRFSGLQFPNYSSELNVNALELDDSALYLCASSPGSTGYTEAFFGQGTRLTVV.

The chain recombines TRBV18 with TRBJ2-7; D is uncertain. The CDR3 covers 11 residues. Trimming pared 1 base from V and 6 bases from J, leaving 4 bases between. Germline CDR1 reads KGHSH; CDR2 reads LQKENI. For the CDR3, the DNA is TGTGCCAGCTCACCACGTTTCGAGCAGTACTTC. Protein: CASSPRFEQYF. Full variable domain (rest looked up from reference TRBV18 and TRBJ2-7): NAGVMQNPRHLVRRRGQEARLRCSPMKGHSHVYWYRQLPEEGLKFMVYLQKENIIDESGMPKERFSAEFPKEGPSILRIQQVVRGDSAAYFCASSPRFEQYFGPGTRLTVT.

This chain uses TRBV5-1 with TRBJ2-3; 13 positions match TRBD2. Germline V gives CDR1 SGHRS, CDR2 YFSETQ. Germline trimming cut 6 bases from V and 1 base from J; bases unmatched to any gene: 11. The CDR3 runs to 18 residues. The CDR3 nucleotides are TGCGCCAGCACCACACATGGACTAGCGGGAGTTGGCACAGATACGCAGTATTTT. Encoded protein: CASTTHGLAGVGTDTQYF. Using reference TRBV5-1 and TRBJ2-3 for the parts outside the CDR3, the full variable domain is KAGVTQTPRYLIKTRGQQVTLSCSPISGHRSVSWYQQTPGQGLQFLFEYFSETQRNKGNFPGRFSGRQFSNSRSEMNVSTLELGDSALYLCASTTHGLAGVGTDTQYFGPGTRLTVL.

The chain recombines TRBV28 with TRBJ2-5; D tentatively reads TRBD1 or TRBD2 (5 bases each). CDR3 length: 14 residues. Trimming stripped 2 bases from V and 5 bases from J, with 12 bases between. Germline values: CDR1 MDHEN, CDR2 SYDVKM. The CDR3 nucleotides read TGTGCCAGCAGTTTAAGGGGACGATTGGAGACCCAGTACTTC. The encoded protein is CASSLRGRLETQYF.

The CDR3 reads CASSRGPYNEQFF. The CDR3 region has the DNA TGTGCCAGTAGTAGGGGTCCTTACAATGAGCAGTTCTTC. The chain employs TRBV19 and TRBJ2-1; D not resolved. CDR1 is LNHDA and CDR2 is SQIVND in the germline V gene (reference sequence). CDR3 length: 13 residues. V was cut by 4 bases and J by 4 bases, with 8 bases left in between.